Sequencing of this TCR beta chain was carried out in a study of shared clonotypes between healthy human individuals. For this clone: Its cognate antigen is unknown.

Using 200 ng DNA, around 30,000 T cell genomes, the sorted-subset replicate PCRs were run. Produced via immunoSEQ multiplex PCR; TCRdb's table is partial and in-frame only. Here the sample spans a few million clones, 85% to 95% being singletons. CDR1 and CDR2 from the germline V gene are SGHRS and YFSETQ. The length of the CDR3 is 16 residues. V dropped 0 bases and J dropped 9; count of bases not matched to a gene: 7. Study-level results: A small donor pool kept down the genetic and exposure-history diversity that was represented. Among the subsets, naive ones generally showed larger estimated richness than memory ones.

From CD4+ cells came CD45RA+ naive and CD45RA-negative memory subsets. Sequencing was done on a sample of naive CD4+ T cells from PBMCs. The subset was: CD45RA+ positively selected. The chain combines TRBV5-1 with TRBJ2-1; 12 bases agree with TRBD2. The sequence was collected from a man aged 18-30 years in good health. Some clones in this sample may be carry-over from other donors' samples. The CDR3 DNA sequence: TGCGCCAGCAGCTTGGCCCAGACTAGCGGGAGTGTTGAGCAGTTCTTC. It is translated as CASSLAQTSGSVEQFF.